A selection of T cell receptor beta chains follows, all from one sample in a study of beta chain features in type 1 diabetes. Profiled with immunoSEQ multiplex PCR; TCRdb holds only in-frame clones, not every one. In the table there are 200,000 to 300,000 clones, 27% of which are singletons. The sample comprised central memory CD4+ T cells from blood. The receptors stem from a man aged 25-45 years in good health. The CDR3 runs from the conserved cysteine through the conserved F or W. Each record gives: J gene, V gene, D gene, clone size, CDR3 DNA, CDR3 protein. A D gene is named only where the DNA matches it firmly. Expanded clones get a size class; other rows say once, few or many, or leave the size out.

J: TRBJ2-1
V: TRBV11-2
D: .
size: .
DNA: TGTGCCAGCAGCTTGAATCTGTATGAGCAGTTCTTC
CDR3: CASSLNLYEQFF

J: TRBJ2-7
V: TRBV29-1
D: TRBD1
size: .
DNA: TGCAGCGCCATGGGGCAGGGGGCATACGAGCAGTACTTC
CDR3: CSAMGQGAYEQYF

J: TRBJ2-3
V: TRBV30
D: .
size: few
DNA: TGTGCCTGGAGTGCCGACACAGAAACAGATACGCAGTATTTT
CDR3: CAWSADTETDTQYF

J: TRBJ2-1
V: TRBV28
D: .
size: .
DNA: TGTGCCAGCAGTTTGCGGAGAATGACTAGAAATGAGCAGTTCTTC
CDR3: CASSLRRMTRNEQFF

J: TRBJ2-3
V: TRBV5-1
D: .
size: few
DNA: TGCGCCAGCAGCTTGAATCTAGGGGAAGATACGCAGTATTTT
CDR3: CASSLNLGEDTQYF

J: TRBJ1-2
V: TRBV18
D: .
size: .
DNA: TGTGCCAGCTCACAAGGACAGAGTGGCTACACCTTC
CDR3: CASSQGQSGYTF

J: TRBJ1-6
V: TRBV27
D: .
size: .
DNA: TGTGCCAGCAGTTCTCGTGAAGGCGCTAATTCACCCCTCCACTTT
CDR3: CASSSREGANSPLHF

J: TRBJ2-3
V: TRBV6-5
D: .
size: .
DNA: TGTGCCAGCAATTCCGTGAATACGCAGTATTTT
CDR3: CASNSVNTQYF

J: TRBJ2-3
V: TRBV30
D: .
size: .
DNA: TGTGCCTGGAGTGTACCGGTGGGAGTTGCGGATACGCAGTATTTT
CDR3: CAWSVPVGVADTQYF

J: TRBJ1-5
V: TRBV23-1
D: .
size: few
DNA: TGCGCCAGCAGTCAGTGGGGTCAGCCCCAGCATTTT
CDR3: CASSQWGQPQHF

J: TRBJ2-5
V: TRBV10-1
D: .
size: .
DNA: TGCGCCAGCAAACCCTTACGCGGAGACCAAGAGACCCAGTACTTC
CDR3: CASKPLRGDQETQYF

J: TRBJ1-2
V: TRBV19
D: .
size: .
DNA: TGTGCCAGTAGTATGCCAGGAAGTTATGGCTACACCTTC
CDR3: CASSMPGSYGYTF

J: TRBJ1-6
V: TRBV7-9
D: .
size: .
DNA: TGTGCCAGCAGCTTACCAGGGACATCAGTCACCCTCCACTTT
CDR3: CASSLPGTSVTLHF

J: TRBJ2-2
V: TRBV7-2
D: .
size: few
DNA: TGTGCCAGCAGCTCCCGGGACGGCGGGGAGCTGTTTTTT
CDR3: CASSSRDGGELFF

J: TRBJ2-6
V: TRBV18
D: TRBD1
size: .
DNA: TGTGCCAGCTCACGGGGACAGGGAAGCTCTGGGGCCAACGTCCTGACTTTC
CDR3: CASSRGQGSSGANVLTF

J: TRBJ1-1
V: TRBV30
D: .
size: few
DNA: TGTGCCTGGAGGAGGGTTGGGAACACTGAAGCTTTCTTT
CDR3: CAWRRVGNTEAFF

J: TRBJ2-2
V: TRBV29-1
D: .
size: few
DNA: TGCAGCGTTGAAGAAAACAAATACACCGGGGAGCTGTTTTTT
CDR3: CSVEENKYTGELFF

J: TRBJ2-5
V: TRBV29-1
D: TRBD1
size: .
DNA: TGCAGCGCGGACAGGGGGCCAGAGACCCAGTACTTC
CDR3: CSADRGPETQYF

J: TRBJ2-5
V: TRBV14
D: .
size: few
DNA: TGTGCCAGCAGCAAGGGATTGGAGACCCAGTACTTC
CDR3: CASSKGLETQYF

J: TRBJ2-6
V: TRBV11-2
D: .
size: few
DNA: TGTGCCAGCAGCTCCGCCTCCGGAGGTGGATGGTCGGCCAACGTCCTGACTTTC
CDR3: CASSSASGGGWSANVLTF